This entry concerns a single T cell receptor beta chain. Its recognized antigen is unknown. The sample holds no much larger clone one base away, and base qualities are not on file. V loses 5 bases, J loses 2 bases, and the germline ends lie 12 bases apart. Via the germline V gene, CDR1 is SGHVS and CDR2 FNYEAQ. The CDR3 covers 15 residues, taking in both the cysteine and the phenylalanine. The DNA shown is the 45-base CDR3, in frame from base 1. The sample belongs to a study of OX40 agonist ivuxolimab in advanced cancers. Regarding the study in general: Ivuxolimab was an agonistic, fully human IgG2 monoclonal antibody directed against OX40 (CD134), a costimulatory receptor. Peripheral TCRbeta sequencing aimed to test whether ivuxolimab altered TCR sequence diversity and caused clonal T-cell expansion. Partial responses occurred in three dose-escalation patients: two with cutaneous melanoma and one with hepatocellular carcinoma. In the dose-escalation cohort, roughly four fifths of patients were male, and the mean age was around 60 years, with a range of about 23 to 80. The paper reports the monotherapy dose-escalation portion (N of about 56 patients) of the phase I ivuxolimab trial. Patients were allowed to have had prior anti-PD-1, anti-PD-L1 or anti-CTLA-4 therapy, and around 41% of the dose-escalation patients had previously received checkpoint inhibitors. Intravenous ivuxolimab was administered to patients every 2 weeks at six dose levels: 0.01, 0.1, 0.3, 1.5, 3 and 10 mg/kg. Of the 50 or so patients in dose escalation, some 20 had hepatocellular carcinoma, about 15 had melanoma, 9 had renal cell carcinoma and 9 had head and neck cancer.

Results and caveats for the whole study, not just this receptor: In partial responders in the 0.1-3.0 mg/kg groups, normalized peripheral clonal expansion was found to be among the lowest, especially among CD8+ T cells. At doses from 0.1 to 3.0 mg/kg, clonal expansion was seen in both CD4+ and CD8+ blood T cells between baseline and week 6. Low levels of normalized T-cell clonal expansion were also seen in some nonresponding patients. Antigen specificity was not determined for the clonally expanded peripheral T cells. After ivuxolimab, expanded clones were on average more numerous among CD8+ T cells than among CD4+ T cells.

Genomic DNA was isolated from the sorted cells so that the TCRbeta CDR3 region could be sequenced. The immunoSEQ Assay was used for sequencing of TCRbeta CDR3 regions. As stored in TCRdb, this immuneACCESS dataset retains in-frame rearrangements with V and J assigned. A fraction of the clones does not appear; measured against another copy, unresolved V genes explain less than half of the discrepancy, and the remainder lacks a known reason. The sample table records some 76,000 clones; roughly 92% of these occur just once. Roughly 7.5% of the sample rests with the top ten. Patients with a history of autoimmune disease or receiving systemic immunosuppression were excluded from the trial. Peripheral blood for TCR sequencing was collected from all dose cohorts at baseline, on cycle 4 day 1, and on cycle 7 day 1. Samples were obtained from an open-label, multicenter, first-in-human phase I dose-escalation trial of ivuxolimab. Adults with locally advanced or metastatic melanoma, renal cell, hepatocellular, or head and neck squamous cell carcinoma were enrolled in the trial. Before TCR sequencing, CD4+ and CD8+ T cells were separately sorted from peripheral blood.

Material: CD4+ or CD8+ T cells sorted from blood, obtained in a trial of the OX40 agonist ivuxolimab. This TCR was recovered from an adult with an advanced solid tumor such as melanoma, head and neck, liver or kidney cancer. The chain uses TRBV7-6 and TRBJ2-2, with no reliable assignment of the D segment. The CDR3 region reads CASSADITNTGELFF. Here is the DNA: TGTGCCAGCAGCGCCGACATCACCAACACCGGGGAGCTGTTTTTT.